This TCR beta chain came from a study of blood T cells in healthy people across ages. Study results and caveats: While age rose, TCR beta diversity per million T cells dropped in a roughly linear way.

This clonotype showed up just a few times. The antigen remains unidentified. A minimum of 6 micrograms of total RNA was extracted per sample. Alongside a J-beta primer mix, a sample-barcoded 5' primer served in a second PCR lasting about 7 to 12 cycles. Tags on each cDNA molecule came from a template-switch adaptor with 12 random nucleotides. The study obtained at least 3 million CDR3-containing paired-end reads from every sample. MiXCR was run by TCRdb on the 5' RACE reads, yielding one entry per CDR3 protein. Of 850,000 to 1,300,000 distinct CDR3 sequences listed, around 45% were seen once; the top ten hold approximately 17%. CDR1 is LGHNT, CDR2 FRNRAP, per germline. The CDR3 runs to 14 residues. Trimming pared 6 bases from V and 3 bases from J, leaving 14 bases between.

V usage is TRBV12-5 and J usage is TRBJ1-1, with D tentatively TRBD1 (5 bases). The source is a woman between 55 and 75 years old in good health. Sequenced input: blood. The CDR3 DNA follows: TGTGCTAGTGGCCCCCTCCGCAGGGACACTGAAGCTTTCTTT. Translated: CASGPLRRDTEAFF.